This TCR beta chain is from a study of identical twins. General observations from the study: Reduced insertions were recorded for abundant cord blood beta clonotypes, with no such pattern in memory repertoires.

Trimming cost V 4 bases and J 1 base, with 13 bases left between them. The CDR3 is 15 amino acids. This clonotype was detected many times. What it binds is not known. Using its own MiXCR run on the 5' RACE reads, TCRdb lists one record per CDR3 protein. The sample holds some 330,000 distinct CDR3 sequences, 9% seen once. Specimen: naive T cells sorted from blood. This TCR was sampled from a woman aged 50 to 60 in good health. This chain uses TRBV12-3 or TRBV12-4 with TRBJ2-5, with D possibly called TRBD1 or TRBD2 (5 bases each). The CDR3 spells CASSSPGTVQETQYF. CDR3 sequence (DNA): TGTGCCAGCAGTTCACCCGGGACGGTCCAAGAGACCCAGTACTTC.